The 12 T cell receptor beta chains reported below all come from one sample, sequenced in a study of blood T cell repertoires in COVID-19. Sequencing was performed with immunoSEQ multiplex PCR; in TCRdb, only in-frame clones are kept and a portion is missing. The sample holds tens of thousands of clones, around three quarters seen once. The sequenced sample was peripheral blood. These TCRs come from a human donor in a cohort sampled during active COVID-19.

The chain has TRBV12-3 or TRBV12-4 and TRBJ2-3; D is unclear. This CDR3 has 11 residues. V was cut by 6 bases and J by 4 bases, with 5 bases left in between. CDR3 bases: TGTGCCAGCAGCCATTCAGATACGCAGTATTTT. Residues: CASSHSDTQYF.

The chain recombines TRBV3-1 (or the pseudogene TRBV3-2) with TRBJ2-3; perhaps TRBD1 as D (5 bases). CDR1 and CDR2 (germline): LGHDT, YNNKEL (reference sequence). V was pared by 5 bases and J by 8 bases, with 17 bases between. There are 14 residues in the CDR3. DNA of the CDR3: TGTGCCAGCAGCTCCGACAGAGAGCATGGTACGCAGTATTTT. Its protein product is CASSSDREHGTQYF.

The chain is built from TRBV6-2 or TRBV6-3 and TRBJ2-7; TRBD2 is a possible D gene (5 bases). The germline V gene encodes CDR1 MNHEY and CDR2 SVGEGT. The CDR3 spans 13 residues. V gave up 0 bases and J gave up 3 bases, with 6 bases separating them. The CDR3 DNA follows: TGTGCCAGCAGTTACTCGAGGGTCTACGAGCAGTACTTC. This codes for CASSYSRVYEQYF.

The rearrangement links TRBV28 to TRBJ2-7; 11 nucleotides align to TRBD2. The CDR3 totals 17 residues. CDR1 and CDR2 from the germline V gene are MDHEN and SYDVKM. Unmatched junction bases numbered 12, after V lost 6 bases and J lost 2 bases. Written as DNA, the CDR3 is TGTGCCAGCAGGCCGTGGACTAGCGGGTTTAGCCCCTACGAGCAGTACTTC. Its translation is CASRPWTSGFSPYEQYF. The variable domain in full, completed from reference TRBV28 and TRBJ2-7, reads DVKVTQSSRYLVKRTGEKVFLECVQDMDHENMFWYRQDPGLGLRLIYFSYDVKMKEKGDIPEGYSVSREKKERFSLILESASTNQTSMYLCASRPWTSGFSPYEQYFGPGTRLTVT.

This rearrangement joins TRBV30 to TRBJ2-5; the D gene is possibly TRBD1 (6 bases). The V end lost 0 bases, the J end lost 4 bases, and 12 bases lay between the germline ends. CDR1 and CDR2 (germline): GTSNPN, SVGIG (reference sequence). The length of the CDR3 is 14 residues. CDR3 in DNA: TGTGCCTGGAGTGTACTACAGGGAATAGAGACCCAGTACTTC. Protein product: CAWSVLQGIETQYF.

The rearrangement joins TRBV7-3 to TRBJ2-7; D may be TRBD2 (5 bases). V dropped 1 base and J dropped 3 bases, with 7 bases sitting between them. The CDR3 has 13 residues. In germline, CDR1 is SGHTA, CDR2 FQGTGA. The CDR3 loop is CASSLSGGYEQYF. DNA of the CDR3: TGTGCCAGCAGCTTAAGCGGAGGCTACGAGCAGTACTTC. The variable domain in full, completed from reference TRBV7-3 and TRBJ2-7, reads GAGVSQTPSNKVTEKGKYVELRCDPISGHTALYWYRQSLGQGPEFLIYFQGTGAADDSGLPNDRFFAVRPEGSVSTLKIQRTERGDSAVYLCASSLSGGYEQYFGPGTRLTVT.

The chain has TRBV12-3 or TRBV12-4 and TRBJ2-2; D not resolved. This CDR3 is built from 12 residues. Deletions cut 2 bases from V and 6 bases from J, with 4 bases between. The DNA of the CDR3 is TGTGCCAGCAGTTTAAGCGCCGGGGAGCTGTTTTTT. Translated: CASSLSAGELFF.

The CDR3 DNA follows: TGTGCCAGCCTTATCTCGGGGACTGAAGCTTTCTTT. It codes for CASLISGTEAFF. The gene calls are TRBV28 and TRBJ1-1; D gene ambiguous. Per germline, CDR1 MDHEN and CDR2 SYDVKM. This CDR3 is 12 amino acids long. V lost 8 bases and J lost 5, with 12 bases in between. Variable domain in full (rest from reference TRBV28 and TRBJ1-1): DVKVTQSSRYLVKRTGEKVFLECVQDMDHENMFWYRQDPGLGLRLIYFSYDVKMKEKGDIPEGYSVSREKKERFSLILESASTNQTSMYLCASLISGTEAFFGQGTRLTVV.

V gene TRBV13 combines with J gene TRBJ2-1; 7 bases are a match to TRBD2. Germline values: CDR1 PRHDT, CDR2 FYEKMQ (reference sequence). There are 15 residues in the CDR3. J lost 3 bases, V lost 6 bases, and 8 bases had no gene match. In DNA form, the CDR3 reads TGTGCCAGCAGTTTCGGGACTACCGACTACAATGAGCAGTTCTTC. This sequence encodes CASSFGTTDYNEQFF.

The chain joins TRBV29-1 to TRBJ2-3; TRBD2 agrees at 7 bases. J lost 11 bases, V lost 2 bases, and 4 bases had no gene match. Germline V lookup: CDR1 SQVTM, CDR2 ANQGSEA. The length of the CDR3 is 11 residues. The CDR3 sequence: CSVEIREEQYF. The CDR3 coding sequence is TGCAGCGTTGAAATACGGGAGGAGCAGTATTTT.

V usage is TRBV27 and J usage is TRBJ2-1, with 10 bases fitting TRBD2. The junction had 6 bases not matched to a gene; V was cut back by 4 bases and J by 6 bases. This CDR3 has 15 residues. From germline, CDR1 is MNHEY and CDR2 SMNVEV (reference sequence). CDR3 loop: CASSSPSGSGNEQFF. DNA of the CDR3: TGTGCCAGCAGTTCGCCTAGCGGGAGTGGCAATGAGCAGTTCTTC.

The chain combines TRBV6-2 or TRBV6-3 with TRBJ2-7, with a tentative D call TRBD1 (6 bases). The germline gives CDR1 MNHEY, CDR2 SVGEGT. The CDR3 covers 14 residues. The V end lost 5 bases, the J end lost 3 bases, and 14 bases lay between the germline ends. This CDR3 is CASSPSGQNYEQYF. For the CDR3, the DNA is TGTGCCAGCAGTCCATCCGGACAGAACTACGAGCAGTACTTC.